The 14 T cell receptor beta chains below come from one sample, sequenced in a study of blood T cell repertoires in COVID-19. The data were produced by immunoSEQ multiplex PCR, yet TCRdb's version contains in-frame clones alone and is incomplete. Of 240,000 or so clones in the sample, around 79% are singletons; the top ten hold around 3.4%. The sample consisted of peripheral blood. The source is a woman over 75 with acute or convalescent COVID-19.

The CDR3 spells CASSPTGTEAFF. In DNA form, the CDR3 reads TGTGCCAGCAGCCCTACAGGAACTGAAGCTTTCTTT. The V gene is TRBV5-4, the J gene TRBJ1-1; perhaps TRBD1 as D (5 bases). CDR3 length: 12 residues. V was cut by 4 bases and J by 5 bases, with 9 bases left in between. CDR1 SGHNT and CDR2 YYREEE come from the germline V gene (reference sequence).

The chain couples TRBV2 to TRBJ2-2, with 9 bases lining up with TRBD2. Germline V gene lookup returns CDR1 SNHLY and CDR2 FYNNEI. The length of the CDR3 is 16 residues. With 6 bases clipped from V and 1 base from J, the junction kept 6 bases outside the gene matches. CDR3 nucleotides: TGTGCCAGCAGAAGTAGGACTAGCGTGAACACCGGGGAGCTGTTTTTT. Protein sequence: CASRSRTSVNTGELFF.

The chain combines TRBV11-1 with TRBJ2-7; the D gene is possibly TRBD1 (6 bases). The CDR3 is made up of 14 amino acids. V lost 5 bases and J 8 bases, leaving 19 bases between the germline ends. Germline V gives CDR1 SGHAT, CDR2 FQDESV (reference sequence). The DNA of the CDR3 is TGTGCCAGCAGCCTAGACGGACAGCGGTACCAGCAGTACTTC. As protein: CASSLDGQRYQQYF.

V gene TRBV7-9 combines with J gene TRBJ2-1; the match to TRBD2 covers 8 bases. The CDR3 extends over 17 amino acids. With V trimmed by 1 base and J by 7 bases, 12 bases remained unmatched. The V gene's germline CDR1 is SEHNR and CDR2 FQNEAQ (reference sequence). CDR3 DNA: TGTGCCAGCAGCTTAGTGGGACGGGAGGGCCTTATGAATGAGCAGTTCTTC. Amino acid sequence: CASSLVGREGLMNEQFF.

This rearrangement joins TRBV5-1 to TRBJ1-1; TRBD1 matches at 8 bases. This CDR3 spans 16 amino acids. Germline CDR1 and CDR2: SGHRS and YFSETQ. V gave up 3 bases and J gave up 5 bases; unmatched junction bases: 12. CDR3 sequence (DNA): TGCGCCAGCAGCTCAACAGGGGGATTGACGTGGACTGAAGCTTTCTTT. Its translation: CASSSTGGLTWTEAFF.

The chain recombines TRBV7-2 with TRBJ1-4; D is unresolved. The CDR3 has 13 residues. Germline V gene sequence: CDR1 SGHTA, CDR2 FQGNSA. V lost 5 bases and J lost 4, with 8 bases in between. The CDR3 spells CASSDGLNEKLFF. The CDR3 region has the DNA TGTGCCAGCAGCGATGGGCTTAATGAAAAACTGTTTTTT.

This clone was detected a few times. The rearrangement uses TRBV6-6 and TRBJ2-7, with TRBD2 matching 10 bases. Losses at the gene ends were 5 bases for V and 0 bases for J; bases not matched to a gene: 10. The germline CDR1 and CDR2 sequences are MNHNY and SVGAGI (reference sequence). The CDR3 covers 17 residues. The CDR3 DNA reads as TGTGCCAGCAGTCTCCGAAGGGCTAGCGGGAGCTCCTACGAGCAGTACTTC. It codes for CASSLRRASGSSYEQYF.

This clone showed up just a few times. CDR3 sequence reads: CASSLAFYTGELFF. The CDR3 region has the DNA TGTGCCAGCAGCTTAGCTTTTTACACCGGGGAGCTGTTTTTT. V gene TRBV11-2 combines with J gene TRBJ2-2; no firm D call. Looked up from germline, CDR1 is SGHAT and CDR2 is FQNNGV. V lost 1 base, J lost 3 bases, and 6 bases lay in between. The CDR3 is 14 residues long.

With regard to this clone: The same CDR3 can be traced to other DNA sequences in this sample. This CDR3 reads CASSQGTGGNEKLFF. As DNA, the CDR3 is TGTGCCAGCAGCCAAGGGACAGGGGGAAATGAAAAACTGTTTTTT. This sequence joins TRBV3-1 (or the pseudogene TRBV3-2) and TRBJ1-4; 10 positions agree with TRBD1. Per the germline V gene, CDR1 is LGHDT and CDR2 is YNNKEL (reference sequence). The CDR3 spans 15 residues. J was trimmed by 5 bases and V by 1 base; bases with no gene match: 1.

This rearrangement joins TRBV5-5 to TRBJ2-3, with 9 positions matching TRBD2. J was trimmed by 2 bases and V by 0 bases; bases with no gene match: 7. Germline V gene lookup returns CDR1 SGHKS and CDR2 YYEKEE (reference sequence). The CDR3 sequence is 17 residues long. The CDR3 DNA reads TGTGCCAGCAGCTTGGAGGCTAGCGGGGCGTACACAGATACGCAGTATTTT. Its protein is CASSLEASGAYTDTQYF.

A few counts support this clone. This chain connects TRBV2 to TRBJ1-3; maybe TRBD1 (6 bases). This CDR3 is built from 14 residues. CDR1 is SNHLY, CDR2 FYNNEI, per germline. V lost 2 bases to trimming and J lost 4 bases, with 9 bases between them. CDR3 coding DNA: TGTGCCAGCAGTGAACTGGGGGCCGGAAACACCATATATTTT. This gives the protein CASSELGAGNTIYF.

The rearrangement uses TRBV5-1 and TRBJ2-1; TRBD2 matches at 12 bases. From germline, CDR1 is SGHRS and CDR2 YFSETQ. CDR3 size: 17 residues. J lost 1 base, V lost 4 bases, and 6 bases had no gene match. CDR3 residues: CASSLWTSGASYNEQFF. The CDR3 bases are TGCGCCAGCAGCCTTTGGACTAGCGGGGCTTCCTACAATGAGCAGTTCTTC.

V gene TRBV5-1 combines with J gene TRBJ1-4; 8 positions agree with TRBD1. The CDR3 runs 17 residues. Germline CDR1 is SGHRS and CDR2 is YFSETQ. Trimming removed 3 bases from V and 0 bases from J; junction bases left unmatched: 7. The CDR3 spells CASSSGQGIATNEKLFF. In DNA form, the CDR3 reads TGCGCCAGCAGCTCTGGACAGGGTATTGCAACTAATGAAAAACTGTTTTTT.

The V call is TRBV30, the J call TRBJ1-2; 8 bases fit TRBD1. This CDR3 contains 15 residues. The germline V gene encodes CDR1 GTSNPN and CDR2 SVGIG (reference sequence). With V trimmed by 3 bases and J by 0 bases, 6 bases remained unmatched. CDR3 amino acids: CAWSPDRVANYGYTF. CDR3 coding DNA: TGTGCCTGGAGCCCGGACAGGGTAGCTAACTATGGCTACACCTTC.